The 15 T cell receptor beta chains below come from one sample, sequenced in a study of CD4 T cells in relation to SARS-CoV-2 and coronaviruses. Antigens for these TCRs are unknown. CD4+ T cells from unexposed donors were obtained before the COVID-19 pandemic (2011-2018). The cells were cultured for less than twelve days before CD4+ T cells were isolated. Method: immunoSEQ multiplex PCR; TCRdb's copy keeps in-frame clones and lacks some. This table holds tens of thousands of clones, approximately 73% found once. The sequencing sample was made of CD4+ T cells from PBMCs, cultured in vitro. The receptors were gathered from a human donor in good health.

The genes are TRBV6-6 and TRBJ2-3; 8 bases line up with TRBD1. The CDR3 has 16 amino acids. The ends lost 6 bases at V and 0 bases at J; junction bases unmatched: 8. The germline V gene has CDR1 MNHNY and CDR2 SVGAGI (reference sequence). CDR3 protein: CASREGQVASTDTQYF. CDR3 DNA sequence: TGTGCCAGCAGAGAGGGACAGGTTGCTAGCACAGATACGCAGTATTTT.

There are a few counts of this clone. The genes are TRBV7-3 and TRBJ1-1; 7 nucleotides align to TRBD1. The V and J ends lost 5 bases and 1 base, in that order; junction bases with no gene match: 7. Per germline, CDR1 SGHTA and CDR2 FQGTGA. This CDR3 is built from 15 residues. CDR3 region: CASSPSDRPNTEAFF. As DNA, the CDR3 is TGTGCCAGCAGCCCCTCGGACAGGCCGAACACTGAAGCTTTCTTT.

The genes are TRBV7-9 and TRBJ2-5; D ambiguous. Germline CDR1 is SEHNR and CDR2 is FQNEAQ (reference sequence). Trimming stripped 0 bases from V and 2 bases from J, with 4 bases between. The CDR3 consists of 13 residues. The CDR3 DNA reads as TGTGCCAGCAGCTTAGCCAGGCAAGAGACCCAGTACTTC. Translation: CASSLARQETQYF.

This chain joins TRBV3-1 (or the pseudogene TRBV3-2) and TRBJ2-1; 8 bases are a match to TRBD2. This CDR3 region has 15 residues. The V gene end was trimmed by 4 bases and the J gene end by 7 bases; junction bases not matched to a gene: 9. Per germline, CDR1 LGHDT and CDR2 YNNKEL (reference sequence). CDR3 amino acids: CASSPRGGKRNEQFF. The CDR3 coding sequence is TGTGCCAGCAGCCCACGCGGGGGGAAGAGGAATGAGCAGTTCTTC.

V usage is TRBV12-3 or TRBV12-4 and J usage is TRBJ2-4, with 8 bases matching TRBD1. Losses at the gene ends were 6 bases for V and 12 bases for J; bases not matched to a gene: 10. CDR3 size: 13 residues. DNA for the CDR3: TGTGCCAGCAGAGAAAACCGACAGGGGACTCAGTACTTC. Protein: CASRENRQGTQYF.

In nucleotides, the CDR3 is TGTGCCAGCAGTTTATTCGGTACGGGCCGAGCTAACTATGGCTACACCTTC. It codes for CASSLFGTGRANYGYTF. The gene calls are TRBV27 and TRBJ1-2; unclear D gene. Germline V gives CDR1 MNHEY, CDR2 SMNVEV (reference sequence). The CDR3 totals 17 residues. V was clipped by 1 base and J by 0 bases, with 15 bases between them.

The CDR3: CASSLQGTGNTIYF. The CDR3 DNA reads TGCGCCAGCAGCTTGCAGGGTACGGGAAACACCATATATTTT. J is TRBJ1-3 and V is TRBV5-1; maybe TRBD1 (5 bases). Trimming shortened V by 1 base and J by 4 bases, and 9 bases separated the two germline ends. Germline lookup yields CDR1 SGHRS and CDR2 YFSETQ. The CDR3 runs 14 residues.

This clone was counted once. The chain has TRBV5-6 and TRBJ1-1; D ambiguous. Germline CDR1 and CDR2: SGHDT and YYEEEE. This CDR3 spans 11 amino acids. V shed 3 bases and J shed 3 bases, with 3 bases lying between them. CDR3 sequence reads: CASSWDTEAFF. The CDR3 DNA sequence: TGTGCCAGCAGCTGGGACACTGAAGCTTTCTTT.

This clone has more than one count but fewer than ten. This sequence joins TRBV7-2 and TRBJ1-2, with D possibly being TRBD1 (5 bases). The length of the CDR3 is 14 residues. Trimming pared 5 bases from V and 1 base from J, leaving 11 bases between. CDR1 SGHTA and CDR2 FQGNSA come from the germline V gene. CDR3 sequence reads: CASSRVGGNYGYTF. CDR3 nucleotide sequence: TGTGCCAGCAGCAGAGTTGGGGGTAACTATGGCTACACCTTC.

CDR3 sequence reads: CAWSGRVRSNSPLHF. As DNA, the CDR3 is TGTGCCTGGAGTGGGAGGGTCAGATCCAATTCACCCCTCCACTTT. The chain has TRBV30 and TRBJ1-6; D is ambiguous. Trimming pared 1 base from V and 7 bases from J, leaving 14 bases between. Looked up from germline, CDR1 is GTSNPN and CDR2 is SVGIG (reference sequence). The CDR3 has 15 residues.

In its sample, this clone was seen a few times. This rearrangement joins TRBV30 to TRBJ1-2; the D gene is possibly TRBD1 (5 bases). The CDR3 is 12 residues long. The germline gives CDR1 GTSNPN, CDR2 SVGIG (reference sequence). The V end lost 2 bases, the J end lost 2 bases, and 6 bases lay between the germline ends. CDR3 in DNA: TGTGCCTGGAGTAGACAGAACTATGGCTACACCTTC. Its protein product is CAWSRQNYGYTF.

This clone was seen a single time. V usage is TRBV5-8 and J usage is TRBJ2-3; the D is unclear. The V end lost 4 bases, the J end lost 0 bases, and 15 bases lay between the germline ends. CDR1 SGHTS and CDR2 YDEGEE come from the germline V gene. The CDR3 is 16 residues long. The CDR3 loop reads CASSRGATRSTDTQYF. Here the CDR3 DNA reads TGTGCCAGCAGCCGCGGAGCGACCCGTAGCACAGATACGCAGTATTTT.

For this clone: The junction does not match germline at one end; this may be a read error. The chain carries TRBV7-9 and TRBJ2-1; 11 bases are a match to TRBD2. Germline CDR1 is SEHNR and CDR2 is FQNEAQ (reference sequence). The CDR3 runs to 13 residues. For the CDR3, the DNA is TGTGCCAGCAGCCTAGCCGGTAGCGGGGGGGGATTCTTC. It encodes CASSLAGSGGGFF.

The rearrangement joins TRBV19 to TRBJ2-2; 10 bases align to TRBD1. Germline V gives CDR1 LNHDA, CDR2 SQIVND (reference sequence). The CDR3 consists of 14 residues. Trimming took 9 bases from V and 6 from J; bases not matched to a gene: 7. The CDR3, as DNA: TGTGCCAGCGGCGGGACAGGGGTTGCCGGGGAGCTGTTTTTT. Translation: CASGGTGVAGELFF.

This clone has only a few counts. Here the CDR3 reads CASTRGSSYEQYF. The CDR3 bases are TGTGCCAGCACCAGGGGAAGTTCCTACGAGCAGTACTTC. The chain couples TRBV7-9 to TRBJ2-7; possibly TRBD1 for D (6 bases). The length of the CDR3 is 13 residues. The germline V gene encodes CDR1 SEHNR and CDR2 FQNEAQ (reference sequence). Trimming left V 7 bases short and J 1 base short, with 11 bases between.